This passage covers 22 T cell receptor beta chains from one sample sequenced in a study of control samples from healthy donors and cancer patients. TCRdb keeps only in-frame clones here, not all; method: immunoSEQ multiplex PCR. The profile covers about 54,000 clones, with around 96% appearing a single time and around 1.9% taken by the ten largest. The sequenced material came from blood. These receptors came from a woman aged 25 to 45 in good health.

This chain connects TRBV3-1 (or the pseudogene TRBV3-2) to TRBJ2-4, with 7 nucleotides matching TRBD1. V gave up 4 bases and J gave up 5 bases; unmatched junction bases: 8. CDR3 length equals 15 residues. Germline lookup yields CDR1 LGHDT and CDR2 YNNKEL (reference sequence). The CDR3 spells CASSPGTDFQNIQYF. The CDR3 coding sequence is TGTGCCAGCAGCCCGGGGACAGACTTTCAAAACATTCAGTACTTC.

V is TRBV4-2 and J is TRBJ2-7; 7 bases are a match to TRBD1. V was clipped by 1 base and J by 4 bases; unmatched bases: 7. Germline V CDR1 and CDR2: LGHNA, YNFKEQ. CDR3 length: 15 amino acids. The DNA of the CDR3 is TGTGCCAGCAGCCAAGGGGTTGCAGGGGGATACGAGCAGTACTTC. Its protein product is CASSQGVAGGYEQYF.

The gene calls are TRBV5-1 and TRBJ2-7; 10 positions match TRBD1. Trimming at V came to 3 bases and at J to 5 bases, leaving 11 bases not matched to a gene. The germline V gene encodes CDR1 SGHRS and CDR2 YFSETQ. This CDR3 region has 16 residues. For the CDR3, the DNA is TGCGCCAGCAGCTCCTGGACAGGGGGTGAGATCGACGAGCAGTACTTC. Amino acid sequence: CASSSWTGGEIDEQYF. The complete variable domain, with remaining parts taken from reference TRBV5-1 and TRBJ2-7, reads KAGVTQTPRYLIKTRGQQVTLSCSPISGHRSVSWYQQTPGQGLQFLFEYFSETQRNKGNFPGRFSGRQFSNSRSEMNVSTLELGDSALYLCASSSWTGGEIDEQYFGPGTRLTVT.

J is TRBJ1-2 and V is TRBV28, with a weak D call TRBD1 (5 bases). CDR1 and CDR2 (germline): MDHEN, SYDVKM. The CDR3 is made up of 16 amino acids. Trimming pared 5 bases from V and 1 base from J, leaving 17 bases between. The CDR3 reads CASSLPVQTDNYGYTF. DNA for the CDR3: TGTGCCAGCAGTCTCCCCGTCCAGACAGATAACTATGGCTACACCTTC.

This clone appeared a single time. V gene TRBV18 combines with J gene TRBJ2-7; D gene ambiguous. The CDR3 consists of 12 residues. V was shortened by 3 bases and J by 4 bases, with 7 bases between the two germline ends. The germline CDR1 and CDR2 sequences are KGHSH and LQKENI. The DNA for the CDR3 is TGTGCCAGCTCACCGGGAAGATACGAGCAGTACTTC. Amino acid sequence: CASSPGRYEQYF.

The genes are TRBV5-1 and TRBJ2-3; maybe TRBD2 (6 bases). Germline values: CDR1 SGHRS, CDR2 YFSETQ. Trimming shortened V by 4 bases and J by 2 bases, and 23 bases separated the two germline ends. There are 18 residues in the CDR3. CDR3 DNA: TGCGCCAGCAGCCGCCGACTAGTGAGTGTTGGGGCCACAGATACGCAGTATTTT. Amino acids: CASSRRLVSVGATDTQYF.

This clone has a single count. This chain joins TRBV30 and TRBJ1-5, with D hard to call. CDR1 is GTSNPN and CDR2 is SVGIG in the germline V gene (reference sequence). This CDR3 comprises 14 residues. The V end lost 0 bases, the J end lost 5 bases, and 11 bases lay between the germline ends. Here the CDR3 DNA reads TGTGCCTGGAGTGTAAGGGCGGGCGATCAGCCCCAGCATTTT. Amino acid sequence: CAWSVRAGDQPQHF.

This chain uses TRBV12-3 or TRBV12-4 with TRBJ2-7, with D hard to call. The CDR3 has 13 amino acids. Between the trimmed V and J ends, which lost 5 bases and 0 bases, there was a span of 8 bases. CDR3 in amino acids: CASSPLSSYEQYF. CDR3 in DNA: TGTGCCAGCAGTCCGTTGAGCTCCTACGAGCAGTACTTC.

The chain recombines TRBV30 with TRBJ2-5; no firm D call. The CDR3 is 13 amino acids. V lost 5 bases and J 2 bases, leaving 12 bases between the germline ends. Germline CDR1 is GTSNPN and CDR2 is SVGIG (reference sequence). The CDR3 DNA sequence: TGTGCCTGGGCTAATGGGCCTCAAGAGACCCAGTACTTC. Its translation: CAWANGPQETQYF.

The J gene is TRBJ2-1, the V gene TRBV4-1, with D hard to call. Germline assignment: CDR1 MGHRA and CDR2 YSYEKL. The V gene lost 1 base and the J gene lost 0 bases, with 10 bases spanning the gap. This CDR3 is 16 amino acids long. The CDR3 region has the DNA TGCGCCAGCAGCCAAGCCGGCGCGAACTCCTACAATGAGCAGTTCTTC. Translated: CASSQAGANSYNEQFF.

V is TRBV15 and J is TRBJ1-4; TRBD1 might be the D (5 bases). V shed 3 bases and J shed 8 bases, with 13 bases lying between them. From germline, CDR1 is LNHNV and CDR2 YYDKDF (reference sequence). CDR3 size: 14 residues. The CDR3 coding sequence is TGTGCCACCAGCAGCCCGGAGAAGGGGGAAAAACTGTTTTTT. This translates into CATSSPEKGEKLFF.

This chain uses TRBV7-2 with TRBJ1-2; the match to TRBD1 covers 7 bases. Germline V CDR1 and CDR2: SGHTA, FQGNSA. CDR3 length: 16 amino acids. J lost 3 bases, V lost 1 base, and 8 bases had no gene match. CDR3 nucleotides: TGTGCCAGCAGCTTAGAGGCTTCCGGGACAGACTATGGCTACACCTTC. It yields the protein CASSLEASGTDYGYTF. Drawing the rest from reference TRBV7-2 and TRBJ1-2, the complete variable domain is GAGVSQSPSNKVTEKGKDVELRCDPISGHTALYWYRQSLGQGLEFLIYFQGNSAPDKSGLPSDRFSAERTGGSVSTLTIQRTQQEDSAVYLCASSLEASGTDYGYTFGSGTRLTVV.

The chain links TRBV13 to TRBJ2-2; no definite D call. CDR3 length: 14 amino acids. From germline, CDR1 is PRHDT and CDR2 FYEKMQ (reference sequence). V was trimmed by 6 bases and J by 2 bases, leaving 10 bases between them. The chain's CDR3 is CASRHGPNTGELFF. The CDR3 bases are TGTGCCAGCAGACATGGACCAAACACCGGGGAGCTGTTTTTT.

The chain combines TRBV5-1 with TRBJ2-3; D not resolved. This CDR3 region has 13 residues. CDR1 is SGHRS, CDR2 YFSETQ, per germline. V was shortened by 2 bases and J by 6 bases, with 10 bases between the two germline ends. The CDR3 nucleotides read TGCGCCAGCAGCTTCGGACCTGGGGATACGCAGTATTTT. It is translated as CASSFGPGDTQYF.

J is TRBJ2-1 and V is TRBV28, with D perhaps matching TRBD1 (5 bases). The germline V gene encodes CDR1 MDHEN and CDR2 SYDVKM. The CDR3 runs 12 residues. The V end lost 2 bases, the J end lost 6 bases, and 5 bases lay between the germline ends. The CDR3, as DNA: TGTGCCAGCAGTTTAGACAGCAATGAGCAGTTCTTC. It translates to CASSLDSNEQFF. Combining the CDR3 with reference TRBV28 and TRBJ2-1 gives the whole variable domain DVKVTQSSRYLVKRTGEKVFLECVQDMDHENMFWYRQDPGLGLRLIYFSYDVKMKEKGDIPEGYSVSREKKERFSLILESASTNQTSMYLCASSLDSNEQFFGPGTRLTVL.

This chain links TRBV19 with TRBJ2-3, with D possibly matching TRBD1 (5 bases). This CDR3 region has 13 residues. V was trimmed by 6 bases and J by 5 bases, leaving 12 bases between them. From germline, CDR1 is LNHDA and CDR2 SQIVND (reference sequence). CDR3 DNA: TGTGCCAGTAGCCCGTTTCAGGGAGATACGCAGTATTTT. Its translation: CASSPFQGDTQYF.

This rearrangement joins TRBV7-2 to TRBJ1-2; the D gene is possibly TRBD1 (5 bases). The CDR3 has 13 residues. Looked up from germline, CDR1 is SGHTA and CDR2 is FQGNSA. The ends were cut back, 5 bases at V and 4 bases at J, with 11 bases in the middle. The CDR3 nucleotides read TGTGCCAGCAGCCCGGGACTGATCTATGGCTACACCTTC. This translates into CASSPGLIYGYTF.

The genes are TRBV6-5 and TRBJ1-2; the D is unclear. The CDR3 extends over 15 amino acids. Germline CDR1 reads MNHEY; CDR2 reads SVGAGI. Trimming took off 5 bases at V and 0 bases at J, with 13 bases between the two ends. Here the CDR3 reads CASSIRPDANYGYTF. DNA for the CDR3: TGTGCCAGCAGTATAAGGCCGGACGCTAACTATGGCTACACCTTC.

The CDR3 protein is CASSLEASYFYEQYF. The CDR3 DNA follows: TGTGCCAGCAGCTTAGAAGCCTCCTATTTCTACGAGCAGTACTTC. This rearrangement joins TRBV7-9 to TRBJ2-7; D unclear. This CDR3 is built from 15 residues. V dropped 1 base and J dropped 3 bases, with 13 bases sitting between them. Per the germline V gene, CDR1 is SEHNR and CDR2 is FQNEAQ (reference sequence). Drawing the rest from reference TRBV7-9 and TRBJ2-7, the complete variable domain is DTGVSQNPRHKITKRGQNVTFRCDPISEHNRLYWYRQTLGQGPEFLTYFQNEAQLEKSRLLSDRFSAERPKGSFSTLEIQRTEQGDSAMYLCASSLEASYFYEQYFGPGTRLTVT.

V usage is TRBV19 and J usage is TRBJ1-2, with 8 bases matching TRBD1. Germline trimming cut 5 bases from V and 4 bases from J; bases unmatched to any gene: 6. This CDR3 comprises 14 residues. Looked up from germline, CDR1 is LNHDA and CDR2 is SQIVND (reference sequence). CDR3 sequence reads: CASSDQGAGYGYTF. CDR3 nucleotide sequence: TGTGCCAGTAGTGATCAGGGGGCTGGCTATGGCTACACCTTC.

The sample holds one count of this clone. The chain recombines TRBV18 with TRBJ2-3; 11 bases line up with TRBD2. CDR1 and CDR2 (germline): KGHSH, LQKENI. The CDR3 loop spans 15 amino acids. J lost 2 bases, V lost 5 bases, and 3 bases had no gene match. CDR3 protein: CASSTTSGTTDTQYF. CDR3 nucleotide sequence: TGTGCCAGCTCAACGACTAGCGGGACCACAGATACGCAGTATTTT.

The chain recombines TRBV30 with TRBJ2-1, with D possibly being TRBD1 or TRBD2 (5 bases each). The ends were cut back, 5 bases at V and 9 bases at J, with 14 bases in the middle. The CDR3 runs to 12 residues. The germline V gene encodes CDR1 GTSNPN and CDR2 SVGIG (reference sequence). CDR3 in amino acids: CAWGRAAGEQFF. The CDR3 nucleotides read TGTGCCTGGGGCAGGGCGGCGGGTGAGCAGTTCTTC.